This is a list of T cell receptor beta chains from one sample in a study of blood T cells in healthy people across ages. MiXCR, run by TCRdb on the 5' RACE reads, gives a single entry per CDR3 protein. The table shows over 1,500,000 distinct CDR3 sequences, with about two fifths occurring only once. The sample comprised blood. Receptor source: a human donor in good health. The CDR3 runs from the conserved cysteine through the conserved F or W. A D gene is named only where the DNA matches it firmly. The size entry is marked missing in some rows and otherwise reads once, few, many or a size class.

13,.,TRBV7-2,TRBJ1-2,.,CASSLGPLQGYTF,TGTGCCAGCAGCTTGGGACCATTACAGGGCTACACCTTC
16,.,TRBV18,TRBJ2-6,.,CASSRTASSGANVLTF,TGTGCCAGCTCACGAACAGCGAGCTCTGGGGCCAACGTCCTGACTTTC
13,.,TRBV6-5,TRBJ1-1,few,CASSWNPNTEAFF,TGTGCCAGCAGTTGGAACCCGAACACTGAAGCTTTCTTT
15,.,TRBV19,TRBJ2-6,.,CASKDDLSGANVLTF,TGTGCCAGTAAGGACGACTTATCTGGGGCCAACGTCCTGACTTTC
12,.,TRBV12-3/TRBV12-4,TRBJ2-5,few,CASTPGQETQYF,TGTGCCAGCACCCCCGGTCAAGAGACCCAGTACTTC
14,.,TRBV11-2,TRBJ2-1,.,CASSLVRVYNEQFF,TGTGCCAGCAGCTTAGTCAGGGTGTACAATGAGCAGTTCTTC
19,.,TRBV6-2/TRBV6-3,TRBJ2-1,.,CASSYRWGERELSYNEQFF,TGTGCCAGCAGTTACCGGTGGGGTGAGAGGGAGCTCTCCTACAATGAGCAGTTCTTC
14,.,TRBV7-2,TRBJ2-7,.,CASSPRGRGYEQYF,TGTGCCAGCAGCCCTCGTGGCAGGGGTTACGAGCAGTACTTC
14,.,TRBV7-2,TRBJ1-5,.,CASSSTVHYQPQHF,TGTGCCAGCAGCTCGACAGTTCATTATCAGCCCCAGCATTTT
13,.,TRBV28,TRBJ1-5,few,CASSFLGGQPQHF,TGTGCCAGCAGTTTTTTGGGTGGCCAGCCCCAGCATTTT
15,.,TRBV15,TRBJ1-2,.,CATSRNRGLNYGYTF,TGTGCCACCAGCAGAAATAGGGGCCTTAACTATGGCTACACCTTC
15,.,TRBV28,TRBJ1-2,.,CASSLTVNPTYGYTF,TGTGCCAGCAGTTTGACAGTCAACCCCACATATGGCTACACCTTC
14,TRBD2,TRBV24-1,TRBJ2-3,few,CATSGLAELDTQYF,TGTGCCACCAGTGGACTAGCGGAGCTAGATACGCAGTATTTT
17,TRBD1,TRBV4-2,TRBJ1-5,.,CASSQSFSDRVDQPQHF,TGTGCCAGCAGCCAGAGCTTCTCGGACAGGGTCGATCAGCCCCAGCATTTT
15,TRBD2,TRBV7-2,TRBJ2-5,few,CASSTSGPYQETQYF,TGTGCCAGCAGCACTAGCGGACCGTACCAAGAGACCCAGTACTTC
12,TRBD1,TRBV20-1,TRBJ1-4,.,CGAGGVNEKLFF,TGCGGAGCAGGGGGAGTAAATGAAAAACTGTTTTTT
15,TRBD2,TRBV20-1,TRBJ2-4,.,CRAFSGEPERGIQYF,TGCAGAGCCTTTAGCGGGGAACCCGAAAGAGGCATTCAGTACTTC
16,TRBD2,TRBV6-2/TRBV6-3,TRBJ2-1,.,CASSTASGGAYNEQFF,TGTGCCAGCAGCACCGCTAGCGGGGGGGCCTACAATGAGCAGTTCTTC
12,.,TRBV4-1,TRBJ2-1,many,CASSWDYNEQFF,TGCGCCAGCAGCTGGGACTACAATGAGCAGTTCTTC
14,TRBD2,TRBV7-9,TRBJ2-5,.,CASTMTSPQETQYF,TGTGCCAGCACCATGACTAGCCCCCAAGAGACCCAGTACTTC
13,TRBD1,TRBV5-8,TRBJ1-2,.,CASSNDRVYGYTF,TGTGCCAGCAGCAATGACAGGGTTTATGGCTACACCTTC
13,.,TRBV20-1,TRBJ1-2,.,CSAGTVGDYGYTF,TGCAGTGCTGGGACTGTGGGGGACTATGGCTACACCTTC
17,.,TRBV28,TRBJ1-5,.,CASSPKTHPVGNQPQHF,TGTGCCAGCAGTCCAAAAACTCATCCGGTTGGCAATCAGCCCCAGCATTTT
12,.,TRBV5-6,TRBJ2-5,.,CASSSIINEQYF,TGTGCCAGCAGCTCTATAATCAATGAGCAGTACTTC
15,TRBD1,TRBV6-5,TRBJ2-1,.,CASRITGTGGNEQFF,TGTGCCAGCAGGATTACCGGGACAGGGGGAAATGAGCAGTTCTTC